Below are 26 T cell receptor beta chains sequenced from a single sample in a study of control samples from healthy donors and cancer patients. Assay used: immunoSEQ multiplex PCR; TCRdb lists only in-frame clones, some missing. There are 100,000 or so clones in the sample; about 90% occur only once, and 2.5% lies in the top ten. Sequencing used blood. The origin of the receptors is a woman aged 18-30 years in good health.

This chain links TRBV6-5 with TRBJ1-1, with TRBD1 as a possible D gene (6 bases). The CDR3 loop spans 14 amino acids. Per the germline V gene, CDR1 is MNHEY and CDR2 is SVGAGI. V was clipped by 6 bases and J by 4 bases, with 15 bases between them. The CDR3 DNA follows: TGTGCCAGCAGCCAAAGGGGGTTTGGCACTGAAGCTTTCTTT. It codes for CASSQRGFGTEAFF.

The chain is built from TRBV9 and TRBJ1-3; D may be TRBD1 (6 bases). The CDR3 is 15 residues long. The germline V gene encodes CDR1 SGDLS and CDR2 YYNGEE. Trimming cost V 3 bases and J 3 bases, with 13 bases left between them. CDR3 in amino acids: CASSALQGGGNTIYF. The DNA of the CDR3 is TGTGCCAGCAGCGCTTTACAGGGAGGTGGAAACACCATATATTTT.

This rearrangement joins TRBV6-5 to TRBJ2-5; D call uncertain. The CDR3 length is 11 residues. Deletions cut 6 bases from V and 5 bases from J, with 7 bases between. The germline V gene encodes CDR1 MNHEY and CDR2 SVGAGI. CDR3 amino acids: CASSPRETQYF. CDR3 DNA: TGTGCCAGCAGCCCCAGGGAGACCCAGTACTTC.

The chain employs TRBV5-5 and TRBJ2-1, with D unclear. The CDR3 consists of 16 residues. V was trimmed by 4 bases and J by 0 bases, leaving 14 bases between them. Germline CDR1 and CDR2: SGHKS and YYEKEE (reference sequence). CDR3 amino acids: CASSLTFSSSYNEQFF. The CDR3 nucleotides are TGTGCCAGCAGCCTTACTTTTTCGAGCTCCTACAATGAGCAGTTCTTC.

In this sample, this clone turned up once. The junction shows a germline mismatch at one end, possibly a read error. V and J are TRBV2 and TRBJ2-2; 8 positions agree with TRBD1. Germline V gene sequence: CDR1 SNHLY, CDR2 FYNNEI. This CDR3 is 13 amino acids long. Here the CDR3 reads CASSQAGGGQLFF. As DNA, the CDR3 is TGTGCCAGCAGTCAGGCAGGGGGCGGGCAGCTGTTTTTT.

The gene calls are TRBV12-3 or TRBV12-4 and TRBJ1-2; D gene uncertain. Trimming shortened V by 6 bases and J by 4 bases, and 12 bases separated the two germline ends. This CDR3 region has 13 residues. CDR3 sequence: CASSPGLLYGYTF. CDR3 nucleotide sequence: TGTGCCAGCAGCCCGGGCCTTCTCTATGGCTACACCTTC.

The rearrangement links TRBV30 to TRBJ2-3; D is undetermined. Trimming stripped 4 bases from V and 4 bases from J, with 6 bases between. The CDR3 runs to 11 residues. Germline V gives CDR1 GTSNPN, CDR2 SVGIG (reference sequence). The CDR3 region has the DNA TGTGCCTGGATGACGGCAGATACGCAGTATTTT. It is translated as CAWMTADTQYF.

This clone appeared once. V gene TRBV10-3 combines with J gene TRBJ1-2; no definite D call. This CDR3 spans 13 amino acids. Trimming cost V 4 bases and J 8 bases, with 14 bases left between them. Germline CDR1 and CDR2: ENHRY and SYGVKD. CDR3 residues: CAISATSARGYTF. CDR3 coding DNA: TGTGCCATCAGTGCGACAAGCGCGCGGGGCTACACCTTC.

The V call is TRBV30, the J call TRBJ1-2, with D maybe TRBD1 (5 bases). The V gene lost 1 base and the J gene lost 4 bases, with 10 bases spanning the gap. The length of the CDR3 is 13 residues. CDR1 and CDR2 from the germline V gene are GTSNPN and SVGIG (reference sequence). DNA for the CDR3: TGTGCCTGGAGTGGGGGCTCGACCTATGGCTACACCTTC. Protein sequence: CAWSGGSTYGYTF.

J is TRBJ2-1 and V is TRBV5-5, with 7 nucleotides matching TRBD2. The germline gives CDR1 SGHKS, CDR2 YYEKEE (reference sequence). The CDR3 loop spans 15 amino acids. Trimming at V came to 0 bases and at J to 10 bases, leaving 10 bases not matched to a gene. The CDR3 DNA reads TGTGCCAGCAGCTTGGCGGGCGGGAGCATTCGCGAGCAGTTCTTC. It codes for CASSLAGGSIREQFF.

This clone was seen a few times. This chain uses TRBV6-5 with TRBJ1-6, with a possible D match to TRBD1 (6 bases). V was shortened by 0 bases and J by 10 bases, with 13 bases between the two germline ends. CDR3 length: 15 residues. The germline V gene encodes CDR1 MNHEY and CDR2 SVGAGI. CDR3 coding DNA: TGTGCCAGCAGTTACTCGGGCCAGGGGTTGTCACCCCTCCACTTT. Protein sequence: CASSYSGQGLSPLHF.

This CDR3 reads CASSNEATNEKLFF. DNA for the CDR3: TGTGCCAGCAGCAACGAGGCAACTAATGAAAAACTGTTTTTT. The chain recombines TRBV9 with TRBJ1-4; D gene uncertain. CDR3 length: 14 residues. Between the trimmed V and J ends, which lost 4 bases and 0 bases, there was a span of 7 bases. Germline V gene lookup returns CDR1 SGDLS and CDR2 YYNGEE.

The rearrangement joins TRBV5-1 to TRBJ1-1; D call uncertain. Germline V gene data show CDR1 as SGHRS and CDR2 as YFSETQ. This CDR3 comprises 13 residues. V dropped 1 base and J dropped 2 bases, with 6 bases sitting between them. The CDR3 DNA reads TGCGCCAGCAGCTTGAGCAGTAACACTGAAGCTTTCTTT. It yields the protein CASSLSSNTEAFF. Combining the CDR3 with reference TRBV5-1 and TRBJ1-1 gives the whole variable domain KAGVTQTPRYLIKTRGQQVTLSCSPISGHRSVSWYQQTPGQGLQFLFEYFSETQRNKGNFPGRFSGRQFSNSRSEMNVSTLELGDSALYLCASSLSSNTEAFFGQGTRLTVV.

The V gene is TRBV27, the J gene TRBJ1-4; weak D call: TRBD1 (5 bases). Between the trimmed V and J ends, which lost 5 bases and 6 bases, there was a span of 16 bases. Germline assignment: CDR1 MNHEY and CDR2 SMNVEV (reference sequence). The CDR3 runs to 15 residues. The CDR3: CASSLLRGGDEKLFF. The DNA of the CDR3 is TGTGCCAGCAGTCTCCTGCGGGGGGGAGATGAAAAACTGTTTTTT.

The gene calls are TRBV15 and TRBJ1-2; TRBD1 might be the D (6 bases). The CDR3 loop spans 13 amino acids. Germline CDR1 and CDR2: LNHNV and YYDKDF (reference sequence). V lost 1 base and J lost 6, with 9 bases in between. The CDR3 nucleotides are TGTGCCACCAGCAGAGTAGGGGGGGATGGCTACACCTTC. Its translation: CATSRVGGDGYTF.

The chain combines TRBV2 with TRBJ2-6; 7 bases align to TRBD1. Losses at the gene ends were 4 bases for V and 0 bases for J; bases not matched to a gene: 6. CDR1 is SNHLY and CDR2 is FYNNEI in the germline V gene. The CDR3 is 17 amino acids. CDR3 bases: TGTGCCAGCAGTGTTGACAGGGTAGACTCTGGGGCCAACGTCCTGACTTTC. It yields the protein CASSVDRVDSGANVLTF.

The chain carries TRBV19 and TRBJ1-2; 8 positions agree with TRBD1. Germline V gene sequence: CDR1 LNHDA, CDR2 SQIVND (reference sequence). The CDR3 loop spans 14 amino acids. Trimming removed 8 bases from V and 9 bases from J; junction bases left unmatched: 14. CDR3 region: CASLHRDRTGRYTF. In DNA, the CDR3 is TGTGCCAGTTTGCACCGGGACAGGACGGGACGCTACACCTTC.

The CDR3 coding sequence is TGTGCCAGCAGCGTAGAGGGGGACAGGGAAGATGAGCAGTACTTC. This sequence encodes CASSVEGDREDEQYF. J is TRBJ2-7 and V is TRBV9; 9 nucleotides line up with TRBD1. Per germline, CDR1 SGDLS and CDR2 YYNGEE. The CDR3 is made up of 15 amino acids. With V trimmed by 0 bases and J by 7 bases, 8 bases remained unmatched.

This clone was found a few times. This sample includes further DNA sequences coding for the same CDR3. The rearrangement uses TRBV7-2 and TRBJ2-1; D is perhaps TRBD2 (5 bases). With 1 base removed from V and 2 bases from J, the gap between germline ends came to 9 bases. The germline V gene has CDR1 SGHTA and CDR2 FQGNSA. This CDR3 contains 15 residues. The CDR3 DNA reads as TGTGCCAGCAGCTTAGGGACTGGCCCCTACAATGAGCAGTTCTTC. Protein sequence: CASSLGTGPYNEQFF.

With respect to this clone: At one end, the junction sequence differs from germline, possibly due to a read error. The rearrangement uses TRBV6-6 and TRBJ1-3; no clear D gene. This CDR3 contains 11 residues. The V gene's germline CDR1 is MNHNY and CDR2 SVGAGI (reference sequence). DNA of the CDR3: TGTGCCAGCAGGGCTGGGAACACCATATATTTT. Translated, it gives CASRAGNTIYF.

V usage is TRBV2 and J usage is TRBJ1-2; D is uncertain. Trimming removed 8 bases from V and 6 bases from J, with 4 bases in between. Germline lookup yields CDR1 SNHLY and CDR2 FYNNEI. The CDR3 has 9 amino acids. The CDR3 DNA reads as TGTGCCAGCGGGGATGGCTACACCTTC. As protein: CASGDGYTF. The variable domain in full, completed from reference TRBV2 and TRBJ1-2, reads EPEVTQTPSHQVTQMGQEVILRCVPISNHLYFYWYRQILGQKVEFLVSFYNNEISEKSEIFDDQFSVERPDGSNFTLKIRSTKLEDSAMYFCASGDGYTFGSGTRLTVV.

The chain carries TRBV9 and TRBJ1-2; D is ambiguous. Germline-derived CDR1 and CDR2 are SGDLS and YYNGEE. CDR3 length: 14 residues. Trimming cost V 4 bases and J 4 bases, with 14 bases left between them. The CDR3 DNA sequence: TGTGCCAGCAGCCCCCAGTTCGGCGGCTATGGCTACACCTTC. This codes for CASSPQFGGYGYTF.

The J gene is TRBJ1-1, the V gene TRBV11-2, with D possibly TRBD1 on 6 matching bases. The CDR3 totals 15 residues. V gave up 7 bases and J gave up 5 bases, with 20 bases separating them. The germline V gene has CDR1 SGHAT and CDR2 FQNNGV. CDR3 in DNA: TGTGCCAGCACCGCTTTGTTGGGGGCAGGGACTGAAGCTTTCTTT. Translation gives CASTALLGAGTEAFF.

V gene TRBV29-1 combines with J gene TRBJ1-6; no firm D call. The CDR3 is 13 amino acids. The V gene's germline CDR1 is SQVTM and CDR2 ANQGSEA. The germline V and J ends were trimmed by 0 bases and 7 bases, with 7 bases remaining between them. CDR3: CSVEEGRNSPLHF. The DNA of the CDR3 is TGCAGCGTTGAAGAGGGTCGGAATTCACCCCTCCACTTT.

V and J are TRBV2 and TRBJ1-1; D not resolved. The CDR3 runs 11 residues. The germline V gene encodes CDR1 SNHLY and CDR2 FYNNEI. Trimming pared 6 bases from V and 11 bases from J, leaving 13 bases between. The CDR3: CASSETWDAFF. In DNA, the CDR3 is TGTGCCAGCAGCGAGACATGGGATGCTTTCTTT.

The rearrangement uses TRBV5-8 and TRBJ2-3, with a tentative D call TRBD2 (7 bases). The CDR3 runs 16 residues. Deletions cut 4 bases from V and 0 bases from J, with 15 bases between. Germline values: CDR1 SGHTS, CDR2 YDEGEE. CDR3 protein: CASSLRPGGSTDTQYF. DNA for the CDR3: TGTGCCAGCAGCCTCAGACCGGGGGGCAGCACAGATACGCAGTATTTT.